A selection of T cell receptor beta chains follows, all from one sample in a study of T cell responses to AZD1222 COVID-19 vaccine. Method: immunoSEQ multiplex PCR; TCRdb's copy keeps in-frame clones and lacks some. The sample yields some 130,000 clones, approximately 88% seen once. Sequenced here: peripheral blood, sampled 28 days after the second AZD1222 dose. All receptors come from an adult who received the AZD1222 COVID-19 vaccine. The CDR3 runs from the conserved cysteine through the conserved F or W. D genes are given only for firm matches. A clone size is listed for some rows: how often the clone was seen (once, few, many), or a class if it is expanded.

d_call j_call v_call clone_size cdr3_aa cdr3_nt
NA TRBJ2-3 TRBV5-1 NA CASSSYRGTRITDTQYF TGCGCCAGCAGCTCCTATCGTGGGACCAGGATCACAGATACGCAGTATTTT
NA TRBJ2-1 TRBV19 NA CASSIALHNEQFF TGTGCCAGTAGTATAGCACTACATAATGAGCAGTTCTTC
NA TRBJ1-1 TRBV7-3 NA CASSPGTQNTEAFF TGTGCCAGCAGCCCCGGGACACAGAACACTGAAGCTTTCTTT
NA TRBJ1-3 TRBV30 NA CAWSEGTGNTIYF TGTGCCTGGAGTGAGGGCACTGGAAACACCATATATTTT
NA TRBJ2-3 TRBV28 NA CASSLANTQYF TGTGCCAGCAGTTTAGCGAATACGCAGTATTTT
TRBD2 TRBJ2-7 TRBV6-5 NA CASTRSGLAGDEQYF TGTGCCAGCACTCGCTCCGGGCTAGCGGGAGACGAGCAGTACTTC
NA TRBJ2-1 TRBV5-1 NA CASSSGGAGLVNEQFF TGCGCCAGCAGCTCTGGGGGGGCGGGTCTAGTCAATGAGCAGTTCTTC
NA TRBJ1-5 TRBV5-1 NA CASSLGSHQPQHF TGCGCCAGCAGCTTGGGAAGCCATCAGCCCCAGCATTTT
NA TRBJ2-6 TRBV18 NA CASSPMTTGANVLTF TGTGCCAGCTCACCAATGACCACTGGGGCCAACGTCCTGACTTTC
TRBD1 TRBJ1-5 TRBV6-1 few CASSEGAGGSQPQHF TGTGCCAGCAGTGAAGGGGCAGGGGGGAGCCAGCCCCAGCATTTT
NA TRBJ2-1 TRBV10-2 NA CASSENLYNEQFF TGCGCCAGCAGTGAGAACCTCTACAATGAGCAGTTCTTC